Below are 10 T cell receptor beta chains sequenced from a single sample in a study of T cells after yellow fever vaccination. In TCRdb, the 5' RACE reads were re-called with MiXCR into one record per CDR3 protein. The sample includes under 550,000 distinct CDR3 sequences, just over 20% of them seen just once. This sample comprised PBMCs, obtained 21 days after the first yellow fever vaccination. These receptors were obtained from a man aged 18 to 30 who received the YFV17D yellow fever vaccine.

J is TRBJ2-2 and V is TRBV12-3 or TRBV12-4; tentatively, D is TRBD2 (6 bases). The CDR3 is 14 amino acids. V shed 11 bases and J shed 6 bases, with 19 bases lying between them. CDR3 nucleotide sequence: TGTGCCTGCGGGGTTAGTCGAGGGGCCGGGGAGCTGTTTTTT. This translates into CACGVSRGAGELFF.

This clonotype was seen only a few times. The rearrangement joins TRBV7-9 to TRBJ1-2, with a tentative D call TRBD1 (5 bases). CDR3 length equals 12 residues. V lost 3 bases and J lost 7, with 9 bases in between. CDR1 is SEHNR and CDR2 is FQNEAQ in the germline V gene (reference sequence). CDR3 residues: CASSLFGGGYTF. CDR3 nucleotide sequence: TGTGCCAGCAGCTTGTTTGGGGGTGGCTACACCTTC.

CDR3: CASSQDGPGSSYNEQFF. CDR3 nucleotide sequence: TGCGCCAGCAGCCAAGATGGTCCTGGTAGCTCCTACAATGAGCAGTTCTTC. This sequence joins TRBV4-3 and TRBJ2-1; D unclear. The CDR3 has 17 residues. Germline lookup yields CDR1 LGHNA and CDR2 YSLEER. The V end lost 0 bases, the J end lost 0 bases, and 12 bases lay between the germline ends.

This chain uses TRBV19 with TRBJ1-1; D remains unclear. Looked up from germline, CDR1 is LNHDA and CDR2 is SQIVND (reference sequence). The CDR3 runs 12 residues. Trimming cost V 6 bases and J 5 bases, with 10 bases left between them. CDR3 bases: TGTGCCAGTAGAGCTAGTGCTACTGAAGCTTTCTTT. Encoded protein: CASRASATEAFF.

The CDR3 DNA is TGTGCCAGCAGCAGAGTGGGGAGGCAAGAGACCCAGTACTTC. Its translation: CASSRVGRQETQYF. V gene TRBV5-4 combines with J gene TRBJ2-5, with D perhaps matching TRBD2 (6 bases). The CDR3 contains 14 residues. V was clipped by 4 bases and J by 2 bases, with 12 bases between them. Germline loops: CDR1 SGHNT, CDR2 YYREEE (reference sequence).

This chain uses TRBV18 with TRBJ1-1; a possible D gene is TRBD1 (5 bases). This CDR3 is 15 amino acids long. Germline V gives CDR1 KGHSH, CDR2 LQKENI. Trimming removed 1 base at V and 1 base at J, with 10 bases between. The CDR3 loop reads CASSPQQDPNTEAFF. The CDR3 nucleotides read TGTGCCAGCTCACCACAACAGGATCCGAACACTGAAGCTTTCTTT.

The J gene is TRBJ2-3, the V gene TRBV6-1, with a weak D call TRBD2 (6 bases). The germline CDR1 and CDR2 sequences are MNHNS and SASEGT. Trimming took off 9 bases at V and 4 bases at J, with 20 bases between the two ends. This CDR3 is 15 amino acids long. In nucleotides, the CDR3 is TGTGCCAGTTACCACCGGGAGTCCCCCCCAGATACGCAGTATTTT. Its translation: CASYHRESPPDTQYF.

This clonotype was seen repeatedly, ten times or more. The rearrangement links TRBV7-2 to TRBJ2-5, with no clear D. CDR3 length: 11 amino acids. Germline V gene data show CDR1 as SGHTA and CDR2 as FQGNSA. The ends were cut back, 6 bases at V and 4 bases at J, with 6 bases in the middle. This chain's CDR3 is CASSSLETQYF. CDR3 nucleotides: TGTGCCAGCAGTTCGTTAGAGACCCAGTACTTC.

V gene TRBV11-1 combines with J gene TRBJ2-1; D might be TRBD1 (7 bases). V was trimmed by 8 bases and J by 8 bases, leaving 19 bases between them. The germline gives CDR1 SGHAT, CDR2 FQDESV (reference sequence). The length of the CDR3 is 14 residues. The CDR3 loop is CASRYRQGGDEQFF. The CDR3 DNA reads as TGTGCCAGCCGTTACCGACAGGGAGGCGATGAGCAGTTCTTC.

The chain couples TRBV6-2 or TRBV6-3 to TRBJ2-1; TRBD2 agrees at 10 bases. From germline, CDR1 is MNHEY and CDR2 SVGEGT. V lost 7 bases to trimming and J lost 7 bases; unmatched junction nucleotides: 13. CDR3 length: 16 residues. CDR3 sequence: CASTPGPLAGENEQFF. CDR3 DNA sequence: TGTGCCAGCACCCCCGGTCCCCTAGCGGGGGAAAATGAGCAGTTCTTC.